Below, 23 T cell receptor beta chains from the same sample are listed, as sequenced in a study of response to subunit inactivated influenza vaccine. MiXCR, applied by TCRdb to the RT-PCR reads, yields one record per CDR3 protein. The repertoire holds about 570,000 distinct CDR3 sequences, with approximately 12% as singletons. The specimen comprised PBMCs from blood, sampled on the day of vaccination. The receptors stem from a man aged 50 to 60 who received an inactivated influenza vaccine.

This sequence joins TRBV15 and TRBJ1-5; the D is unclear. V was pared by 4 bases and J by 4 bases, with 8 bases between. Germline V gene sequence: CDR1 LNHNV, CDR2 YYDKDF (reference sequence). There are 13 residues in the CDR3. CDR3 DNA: TGTGCCACCAGCATTGACAAGAATCAGCCCCAGCATTTT. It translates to CATSIDKNQPQHF.

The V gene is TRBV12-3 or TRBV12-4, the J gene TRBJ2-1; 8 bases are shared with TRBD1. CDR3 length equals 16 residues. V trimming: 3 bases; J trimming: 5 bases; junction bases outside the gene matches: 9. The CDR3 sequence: CASSFIDGQGHNEQFF. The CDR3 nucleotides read TGTGCCAGCAGTTTTATCGACGGACAGGGCCACAATGAGCAGTTCTTC.

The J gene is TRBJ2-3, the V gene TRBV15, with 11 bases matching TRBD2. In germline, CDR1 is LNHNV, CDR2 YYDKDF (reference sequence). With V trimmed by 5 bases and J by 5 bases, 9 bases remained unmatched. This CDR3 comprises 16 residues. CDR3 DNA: TGTGCCACCAGCCCGCGGCTAGCGGGGGGTGGAGATACGCAGTATTTT. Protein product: CATSPRLAGGGDTQYF. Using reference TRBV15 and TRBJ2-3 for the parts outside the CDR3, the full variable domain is DAMVIQNPRYQVTQFGKPVTLSCSQTLNHNVMYWYQQKSSQAPKLLFHYYDKDFNNEADTPDNFQSRRPNTSFCFLDIRSPGLGDTAMYLCATSPRLAGGGDTQYFGPGTRLTVL.

The CDR3 coding sequence is TGTGCCAGCAGCTTTGGGACTAGCGGGGGGGAGACCCAGTACTTC. Amino acids: CASSFGTSGGETQYF. The chain recombines TRBV7-8 with TRBJ2-5, with TRBD2 identical over 15 bases. The germline CDR1 and CDR2 sequences are SGHVS and FQNEAQ. This CDR3 contains 15 residues. The V gene end was trimmed by 3 bases and the J gene end by 5 bases; junction bases not matched to a gene: 1.

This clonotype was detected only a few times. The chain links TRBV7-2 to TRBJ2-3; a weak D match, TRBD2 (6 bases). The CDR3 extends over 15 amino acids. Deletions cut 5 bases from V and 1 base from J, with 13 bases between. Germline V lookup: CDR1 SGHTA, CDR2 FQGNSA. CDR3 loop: CASSQPGARTDTQYF. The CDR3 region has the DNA TGTGCCAGCAGCCAGCCGGGAGCCCGCACAGATACGCAGTATTTT.

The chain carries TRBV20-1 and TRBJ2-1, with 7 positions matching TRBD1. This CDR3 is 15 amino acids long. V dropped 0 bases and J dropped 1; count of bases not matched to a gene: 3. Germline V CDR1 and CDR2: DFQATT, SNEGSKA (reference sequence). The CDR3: CSAREVTGSYNEQFF. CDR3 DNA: TGCAGTGCTAGAGAGGTGACAGGGTCCTACAATGAGCAGTTCTTC.

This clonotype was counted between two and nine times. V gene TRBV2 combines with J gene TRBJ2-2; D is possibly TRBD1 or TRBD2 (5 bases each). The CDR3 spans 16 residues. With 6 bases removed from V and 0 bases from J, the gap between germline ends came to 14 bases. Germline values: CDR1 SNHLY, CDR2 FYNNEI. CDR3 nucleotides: TGTGCCAGCAGAAGGGACCTCTCCGCGAACACCGGGGAGCTGTTTTTT. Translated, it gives CASRRDLSANTGELFF.

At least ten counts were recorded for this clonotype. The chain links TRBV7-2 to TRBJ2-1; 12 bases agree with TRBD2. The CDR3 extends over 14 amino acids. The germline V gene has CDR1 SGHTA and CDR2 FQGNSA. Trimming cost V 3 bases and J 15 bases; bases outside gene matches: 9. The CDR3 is CASSFTTSGSHAFF. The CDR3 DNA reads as TGTGCCAGCAGCTTTACGACTAGCGGGAGTCATGCGTTCTTC.

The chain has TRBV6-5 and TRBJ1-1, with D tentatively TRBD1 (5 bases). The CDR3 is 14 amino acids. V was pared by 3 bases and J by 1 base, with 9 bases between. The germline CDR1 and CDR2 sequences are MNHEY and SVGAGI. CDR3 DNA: TGTGCCAGCAGTTATAGACAGTCGAACACTGAAGCTTTCTTT. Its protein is CASSYRQSNTEAFF.

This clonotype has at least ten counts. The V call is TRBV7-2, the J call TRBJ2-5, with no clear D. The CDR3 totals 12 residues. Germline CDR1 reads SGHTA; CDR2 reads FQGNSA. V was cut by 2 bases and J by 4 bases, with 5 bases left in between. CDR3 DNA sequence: TGTGCCAGCAGCTTATCCCCAGAGACCCAGTACTTC. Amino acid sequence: CASSLSPETQYF.

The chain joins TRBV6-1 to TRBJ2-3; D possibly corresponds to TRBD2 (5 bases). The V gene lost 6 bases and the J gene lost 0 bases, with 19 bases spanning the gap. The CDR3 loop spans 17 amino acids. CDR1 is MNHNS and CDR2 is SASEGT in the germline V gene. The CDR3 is CASSSAGRGSSTDTQYF. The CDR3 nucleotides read TGTGCCAGCAGCAGCGCTGGGCGAGGGTCCAGCACAGATACGCAGTATTTT.

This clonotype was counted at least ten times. CDR3 sequence: CSGSGGENIQYF. CDR3 sequence (DNA): TGCAGCGGATCAGGGGGAGAAAACATTCAGTACTTC. The V and J genes are TRBV29-1 and TRBJ2-4, with 7 bases identical to TRBD1. CDR1 is SQVTM and CDR2 is ANQGSEA in the germline V gene. Germline trimming cut 7 bases from V and 5 bases from J; bases unmatched to any gene: 5. CDR3 length equals 12 residues.

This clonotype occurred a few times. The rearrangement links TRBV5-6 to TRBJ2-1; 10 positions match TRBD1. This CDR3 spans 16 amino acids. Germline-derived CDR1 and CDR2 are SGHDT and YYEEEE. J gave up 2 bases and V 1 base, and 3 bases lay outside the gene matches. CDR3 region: CASSLPGQGPYNEQFF. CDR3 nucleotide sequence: TGTGCCAGCAGCTTGCCGGGACAGGGGCCCTACAATGAGCAGTTCTTC. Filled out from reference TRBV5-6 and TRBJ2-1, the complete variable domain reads DAGVTQSPTHLIKTRGQQVTLRCSPKSGHDTVSWYQQALGQGPQFIFQYYEEEERQRGNFPDRFSGHQFPNYSSELNVNALLLGDSALYLCASSLPGQGPYNEQFFGPGTRLTVL.

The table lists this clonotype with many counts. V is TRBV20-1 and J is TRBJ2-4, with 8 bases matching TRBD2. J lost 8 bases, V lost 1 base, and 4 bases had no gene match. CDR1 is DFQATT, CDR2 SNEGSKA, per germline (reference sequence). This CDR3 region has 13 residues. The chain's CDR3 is CSARGPGGDIQYF. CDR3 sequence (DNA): TGCAGTGCTAGAGGGCCGGGGGGGGACATTCAGTACTTC.

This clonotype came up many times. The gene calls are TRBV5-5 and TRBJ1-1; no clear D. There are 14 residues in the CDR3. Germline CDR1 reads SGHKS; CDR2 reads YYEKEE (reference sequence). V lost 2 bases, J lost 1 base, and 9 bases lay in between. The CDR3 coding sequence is TGTGCCAGCAGCTTCGGCATGGCGAACACTGAAGCTTTCTTT. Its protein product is CASSFGMANTEAFF. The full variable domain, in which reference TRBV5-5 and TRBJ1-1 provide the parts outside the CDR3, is DAGVTQSPTHLIKTRGQQVTLRCSPISGHKSVSWYQQVLGQGPQFIFQYYEKEERGRGNFPDRFSARQFPNYSSELNVNALLLGDSALYLCASSFGMANTEAFFGQGTRLTVV.

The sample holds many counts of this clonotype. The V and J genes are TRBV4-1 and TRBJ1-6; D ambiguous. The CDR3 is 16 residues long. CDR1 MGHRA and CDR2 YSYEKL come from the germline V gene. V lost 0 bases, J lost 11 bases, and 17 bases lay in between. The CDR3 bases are TGCGCCAGCAGCCAAGACCCGGACGCGGCCGGAACACCCCTCCACTTT. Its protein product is CASSQDPDAAGTPLHF.

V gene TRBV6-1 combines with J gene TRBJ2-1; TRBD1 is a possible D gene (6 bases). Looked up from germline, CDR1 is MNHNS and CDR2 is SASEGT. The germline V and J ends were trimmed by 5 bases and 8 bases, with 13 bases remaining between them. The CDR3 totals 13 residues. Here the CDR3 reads CASSPYRDYEQFF. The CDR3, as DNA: TGTGCCAGCAGTCCTTACAGGGATTATGAGCAGTTCTTC.

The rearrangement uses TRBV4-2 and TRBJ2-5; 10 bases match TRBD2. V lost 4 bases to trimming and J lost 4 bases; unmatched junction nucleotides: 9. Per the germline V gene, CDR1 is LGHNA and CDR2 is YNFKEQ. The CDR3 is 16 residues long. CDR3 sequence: CASSRISGGAGETQYF. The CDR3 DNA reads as TGTGCCAGCAGCCGTATAAGCGGGGGGGCGGGAGAGACCCAGTACTTC.

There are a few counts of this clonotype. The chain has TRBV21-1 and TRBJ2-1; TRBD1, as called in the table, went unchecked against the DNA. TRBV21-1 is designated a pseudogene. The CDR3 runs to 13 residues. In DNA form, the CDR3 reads TGTGCCAGGCCCCGGGGGGGGTCCAATGAGCAGTTCTTC. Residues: CARPRGGSNEQFF.

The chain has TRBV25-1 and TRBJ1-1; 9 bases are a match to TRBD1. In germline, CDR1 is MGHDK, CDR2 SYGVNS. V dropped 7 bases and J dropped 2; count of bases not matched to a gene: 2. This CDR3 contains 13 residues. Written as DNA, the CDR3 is TGTGCCAGCATGGGACAGGGCAACACTGAAGCTTTCTTT. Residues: CASMGQGNTEAFF.

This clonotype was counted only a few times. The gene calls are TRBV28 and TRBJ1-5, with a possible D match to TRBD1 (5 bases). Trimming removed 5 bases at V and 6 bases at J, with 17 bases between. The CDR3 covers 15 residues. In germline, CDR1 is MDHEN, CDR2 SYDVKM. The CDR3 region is CASSLPGQFRQPQHF. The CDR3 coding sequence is TGTGCCAGCAGTCTGCCTGGACAATTTCGTCAGCCCCAGCATTTT.

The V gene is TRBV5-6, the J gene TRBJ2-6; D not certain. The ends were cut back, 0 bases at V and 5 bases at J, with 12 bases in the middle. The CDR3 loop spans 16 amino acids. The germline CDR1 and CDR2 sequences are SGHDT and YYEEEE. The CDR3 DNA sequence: TGTGCCAGCAGCTTGGAGGGTGGTAGAAGGGCCAACGTCCTGACTTTC. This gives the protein CASSLEGGRRANVLTF. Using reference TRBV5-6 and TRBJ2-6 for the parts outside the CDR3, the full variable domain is DAGVTQSPTHLIKTRGQQVTLRCSPKSGHDTVSWYQQALGQGPQFIFQYYEEEERQRGNFPDRFSGHQFPNYSSELNVNALLLGDSALYLCASSLEGGRRANVLTFGAGSRLTVL.

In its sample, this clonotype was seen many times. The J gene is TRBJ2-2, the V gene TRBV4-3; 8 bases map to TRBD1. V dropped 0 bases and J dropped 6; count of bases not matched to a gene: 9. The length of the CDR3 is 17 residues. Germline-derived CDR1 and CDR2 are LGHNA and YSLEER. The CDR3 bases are TGCGCCAGCAGCCAAGATGGTGGACAGGGAAGGGCCGGGGAGCTGTTTTTT. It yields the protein CASSQDGGQGRAGELFF.